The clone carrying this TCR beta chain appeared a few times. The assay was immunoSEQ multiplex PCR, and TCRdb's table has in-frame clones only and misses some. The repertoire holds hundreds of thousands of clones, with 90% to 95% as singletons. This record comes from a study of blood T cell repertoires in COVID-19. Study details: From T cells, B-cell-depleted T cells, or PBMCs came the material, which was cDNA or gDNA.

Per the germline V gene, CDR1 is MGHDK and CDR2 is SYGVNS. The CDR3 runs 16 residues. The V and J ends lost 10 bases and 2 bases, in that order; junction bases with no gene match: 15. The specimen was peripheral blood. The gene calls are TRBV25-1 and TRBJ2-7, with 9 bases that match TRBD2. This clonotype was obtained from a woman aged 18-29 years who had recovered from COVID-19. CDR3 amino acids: CATGSPGLAFPYEQYV. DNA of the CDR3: TGTGCCACGGGGAGCCCGGGACTAGCCTTCCCCTACGAGCAGTACGTC.